This TCR beta chain derives from a study of T-cell reconstitution after alpha-beta-depleted transplantation in children. Overall study findings and caveats: Several hundred graft clones that had expanded were reportedly the source of alpha-beta T cells about two months after transplant.

V trimming: 7 bases; J trimming: 7 bases; junction bases outside the gene matches: 9. CDR3 length: 14 amino acids. Germline V CDR1 and CDR2: SGHRS, YFSETQ. Unique molecular identifiers were built into the TCRbeta library. TCRdb ran MiXCR on the PCR reads and lists one entry per CDR3 protein. The sample lists approximately 190,000 distinct CDR3 sequences, just under 6.5% seen once, with just over 4.5% in the top ten. This clonotype was recorded many times. Its cognate antigen is unknown. The genes are TRBV5-1 and TRBJ2-1, with 9 bases lining up with TRBD1. The specimen comprised PBMCs, sampled before TCRalphabeta/CD19-depleted stem cell transplant. This clonotype was sampled from a girl under two years old with combined immunodeficiency, due to receive a stem cell transplant. The CDR3 here is CASWSTGGGNEQFF. CDR3 coding DNA: TGCGCCAGCTGGAGCACAGGGGGCGGAAATGAGCAGTTCTTC.